This record concerns one T cell receptor beta chain sequence. As yet, its antigen is unknown. CDR3 length equals 13 residues. Trimming at V came to 1 base and at J to 7 bases, leaving 4 bases not matched to a gene. Germline-derived CDR1 and CDR2 are SEHNR and FQNEAQ (reference sequence). This specimen comes from a study of radiotherapy plus CTLA-4 blockade in lung cancer. Alongside CTLA-4 blockade with ipilimumab, patients with chemo-refractory metastatic non-small-cell lung cancer received focal radiation. Study-level points and caveats: Interferon-beta and early blood T cell clone dynamics reportedly predicted response best.

Profiled with immunoSEQ multiplex PCR; TCRdb holds only in-frame clones, not every one. The repertoire holds about 110,000 clones, with roughly 77% as singletons. The rearrangement joins TRBV7-9 to TRBJ2-7; 7 bases align to TRBD1. The clonotype comes from a human donor with non-small cell lung cancer that progressed on radiotherapy plus ipilimumab. Some clones in this sample may be carry-over from other donors' samples. This material consisted of peripheral blood, taken from a patient treated with radiotherapy plus ipilimumab. CDR3 coding DNA: TGTGCCAGCAGCTTAGGGGGACAGACAGAGCAGTACTTC. It is translated as CASSLGGQTEQYF.